The clone carrying this T cell receptor (beta chain) was counted a few times. Its antigen is unknown. Germline V gene lookup returns CDR1 SGHDT and CDR2 YYEEEE. The V and J ends lost 3 bases and 2 bases, in that order; junction bases with no gene match: 7. The CDR3 is 15 amino acids. The data derive from a study of beta chain features in type 1 diabetes. General study results and limits: Compared with healthy donors, patients appeared to share more similar naive, central memory and regulatory TCRB repertoires. Whatever favoring of shorter templates PCR might show would apply equally to patients and controls.

CD4+ naive, central memory, regulatory and stem cell-like memory cells were sorted via CD45RO/CCR7/CD25/CD127/CD95/CD27. Sorting gave populations that all exceeded 95% purity. The entirety of the isolated RNA underwent reverse transcription, so expressed TCRB transcripts were sequenced. Assay used: immunoSEQ multiplex PCR; TCRdb lists only in-frame clones, some missing. Here the sample spans 150,000 to 190,000 clones, about 7.3% being singletons. The sequenced sample consisted of central memory CD4+ T cells from blood. The receptor's source is a man aged 18 to 30 in good health. V and J are TRBV5-6 and TRBJ2-7, with 8 bases aligning to TRBD1. The CDR3 protein is CASSSMRDRTYEQYF. The CDR3 DNA is TGTGCCAGCAGCTCGATGCGGGACAGGACCTACGAGCAGTACTTC.